These 11 T cell receptor beta chains originate from one sample sequenced in a study of blood T cells in healthy people across ages. A J-beta primer mix and a sample-barcoded 5' primer were used in a second PCR of roughly 6 to 11 cycles. TCRdb analysed the 5' RACE reads with MiXCR anew, one entry per CDR3 protein. In the table there are hundreds of thousands of distinct CDR3 sequences, approximately 44% of which are singletons. What was sequenced was blood. The origin of the receptors is a man aged 60 to 69 in good health.

This rearrangement joins TRBV12-3 or TRBV12-4 to TRBJ2-7, with TRBD1 identical over 11 bases. The CDR3 runs to 15 residues. Trimming removed 6 bases from V and 4 bases from J; junction bases left unmatched: 8. The CDR3, as DNA: TGTGCCAGCAGCGTGATGGGGACAGGGGGATACGAGCAGTACTTC. Residues: CASSVMGTGGYEQYF.

CDR3 region: CATSGDRVPNEKLFF. The CDR3, as DNA: TGTGCCACCAGCGGCGACAGGGTTCCTAATGAAAAACTGTTTTTT. V usage is TRBV15 and J usage is TRBJ1-4, with TRBD1 identical over 7 bases. Germline CDR1 and CDR2: LNHNV and YYDKDF (reference sequence). This CDR3 contains 15 residues. V gave up 5 bases and J gave up 3 bases; unmatched junction bases: 6. Combining the CDR3 with reference TRBV15 and TRBJ1-4 gives the whole variable domain DAMVIQNPRYQVTQFGKPVTLSCSQTLNHNVMYWYQQKSSQAPKLLFHYYDKDFNNEADTPDNFQSRRPNTSFCFLDIRSPGLGDTAMYLCATSGDRVPNEKLFFGSGTQLSVL.

This clonotype was counted many times. The J gene is TRBJ2-4, the V gene TRBV20-1, with 7 bases lining up with TRBD2. The germline gives CDR1 DFQATT, CDR2 SNEGSKA (reference sequence). The CDR3 has 16 residues. V trimming: 5 bases; J trimming: 0 bases; junction bases outside the gene matches: 10. The CDR3 DNA follows: TGCAGTGCTCAAGCCTGGGGGGGTGGAGCCAAAAACATTCAGTACTTC. It specifies CSAQAWGGGAKNIQYF.

The chain has TRBV5-4 and TRBJ2-5, with D perhaps matching TRBD1 (6 bases). Trimming stripped 0 bases from V and 4 bases from J, with 19 bases between. The CDR3 consists of 17 residues. Germline V gene lookup returns CDR1 SGHNT and CDR2 YYREEE (reference sequence). The DNA of the CDR3 is TGTGCCAGCAGCTTGGGTTTAGGAGAGGGGGTAGGAGAGACCCAGTACTTC. This translates into CASSLGLGEGVGETQYF. Full variable domain (missing parts from reference TRBV5-4 and TRBJ2-5): ETGVTQSPTHLIKTRGQQVTLRCSSQSGHNTVSWYQQALGQGPQFIFQYYREEENGRGNFPPRFSGLQFPNYSSELNVNALELDDSALYLCASSLGLGEGVGETQYFGPGTRLLVL.

This chain joins TRBV5-1 and TRBJ2-4; TRBD1 agrees at 10 bases. After removal of 4 bases from V and 7 bases from J, the junction contained 8 bases not matched to a gene. The CDR3 runs to 15 residues. CDR1 and CDR2 from the germline V gene are SGHRS and YFSETQ. CDR3 nucleotides: TGCGCCAGCAGCAGGGATGGACAGGGGGTGAACATTCAGTACTTC. Protein product: CASSRDGQGVNIQYF.

This clonotype was recorded a few times. The chain links TRBV10-3 to TRBJ2-3, with no clear D. Germline CDR1 and CDR2: ENHRY and SYGVKD. Trimming stripped 10 bases from V and 2 bases from J, with 25 bases between. The CDR3 is made up of 17 amino acids. CDR3 sequence (DNA): TGTGCCACCGCGGATTGGAACTCGGACGTGATCACAGATACGCAGTATTTT. It codes for CATADWNSDVITDTQYF.

The genes are TRBV20-1 and TRBJ2-4; D perhaps matches TRBD1 (6 bases). CDR3 length: 12 amino acids. V was pared by 3 bases and J by 13 bases, with 16 bases between. The germline V gene has CDR1 DFQATT and CDR2 SNEGSKA (reference sequence). The CDR3 sequence: CSASMRVQGQYF. CDR3 sequence (DNA): TGCAGTGCTAGTATGCGGGTCCAGGGGCAGTACTTC.

This clonotype occurred a few times. The chain combines TRBV6-1 with TRBJ2-1; D is ambiguous. Germline-derived CDR1 and CDR2 are MNHNS and SASEGT. V shed 2 bases and J shed 1 base, with 15 bases lying between them. The CDR3 consists of 17 residues. For the CDR3, the DNA is TGTGCCAGCAGTGAATGGTCCCGGGTTGGGTCCTACAATGAGCAGTTCTTC. Translated, it gives CASSEWSRVGSYNEQFF.

The rearrangement uses TRBV20-1 and TRBJ2-7, with TRBD1 as a possible D gene (5 bases). V was cut by 0 bases and J by 2 bases, with 11 bases left in between. This CDR3 has 14 residues. Germline values: CDR1 DFQATT, CDR2 SNEGSKA (reference sequence). The CDR3, as DNA: TGCAGTGCTAGAGACAGACAGCTTACCTACGAGCAGTACTTC. Amino acids: CSARDRQLTYEQYF.

The sample holds a few counts of this clonotype. CDR3 nucleotides: TGTGCCAGCAGTGACCGGGGAGGGCTTCGCGAGCAGTACTTC. It specifies CASSDRGGLREQYF. The J gene is TRBJ2-7, the V gene TRBV25-1; 7 nucleotides match TRBD2. CDR1 MGHDK and CDR2 SYGVNS come from the germline V gene. J gave up 6 bases and V 3 bases, and 8 bases lay outside the gene matches. CDR3 length equals 14 residues.

This clonotype was observed a handful of times. V and J are TRBV11-2 and TRBJ2-1; D not resolved. The CDR3 loop spans 15 amino acids. The germline gives CDR1 SGHAT, CDR2 FQNNGV. Deletions cut 1 base from V and 3 bases from J, with 10 bases between. This CDR3 is CASSLGPSGYNEQFF. The CDR3 region has the DNA TGTGCCAGCAGCTTAGGGCCCTCGGGCTACAATGAGCAGTTCTTC. Combining the CDR3 with reference TRBV11-2 and TRBJ2-1 gives the whole variable domain EAGVAQSPRYKIIEKRQSVAFWCNPISGHATLYWYQQILGQGPKLLIQFQNNGVVDDSQLPKDRFSAERLKGVDSTLKIQPAKLEDSAVYLCASSLGPSGYNEQFFGPGTRLTVL.